This TCR beta chain comes out of a study of T-cell reconstitution after alpha-beta-depleted transplantation in children. The germline gives CDR1 SQVTM, CDR2 ANQGSEA. Trimming cost V 7 bases and J 1 base, with 10 bases left between them. The CDR3 has 12 residues. Unique molecular identifiers were incorporated into the prepared TCRbeta library. TCRdb independently ran MiXCR on the PCR reads; one entry per CDR3 protein. The table includes 450,000 to 500,000 distinct CDR3 sequences, around 12% detected once. This clonotype was observed at least ten times. This receptor was identified in a human donor who donated a stem cell graft to a child with combined immunodeficiency. The chain couples TRBV29-1 to TRBJ2-5; maybe TRBD1 (6 bases). Material: PBMCs from the stem cell graft donor, obtained from the stem cell graft. The CDR3 is CSGGQLQETQYF. The CDR3 DNA reads TGCAGCGGGGGACAACTCCAAGAGACCCAGTACTTC. The full variable domain, rest sourced from reference TRBV29-1 and TRBJ2-5, is SAVISQKPSRDICQRGTSLTIQCQVDSQVTMMFWYRQQPGQSLTLIATANQGSEATYESGFVIDKFPISRPNLTFSTLTVSNMSPEDSSIYLCSGGQLQETQYFGPGTRLLVL.